In its sample, the clone carrying this TCR beta chain was seen once. These data are taken from a study of T cell responses to AZD1222 COVID-19 vaccine. Here immunoSEQ multiplex PCR was the method, and the copy in TCRdb shows in-frame clones only, minus some. The sample lists 180,000 or so clones, about 90% occurring once. CDR3 size: 11 residues. Germline V gene data show CDR1 as LNHDA and CDR2 as SQIVND (reference sequence). Trimming shortened V by 4 bases and J by 8 bases, and 8 bases separated the two germline ends. This sequence was found in an adult who received the AZD1222 COVID-19 vaccine. Sequences were derived from peripheral blood, sampled 28 days after the second AZD1222 dose. The chain employs TRBV19 and TRBJ1-2; D is possibly TRBD1 (5 bases). Here the CDR3 reads CASSRGRGYTF. The DNA of the CDR3 is TGTGCCAGTAGTAGGGGCCGGGGCTACACCTTC.